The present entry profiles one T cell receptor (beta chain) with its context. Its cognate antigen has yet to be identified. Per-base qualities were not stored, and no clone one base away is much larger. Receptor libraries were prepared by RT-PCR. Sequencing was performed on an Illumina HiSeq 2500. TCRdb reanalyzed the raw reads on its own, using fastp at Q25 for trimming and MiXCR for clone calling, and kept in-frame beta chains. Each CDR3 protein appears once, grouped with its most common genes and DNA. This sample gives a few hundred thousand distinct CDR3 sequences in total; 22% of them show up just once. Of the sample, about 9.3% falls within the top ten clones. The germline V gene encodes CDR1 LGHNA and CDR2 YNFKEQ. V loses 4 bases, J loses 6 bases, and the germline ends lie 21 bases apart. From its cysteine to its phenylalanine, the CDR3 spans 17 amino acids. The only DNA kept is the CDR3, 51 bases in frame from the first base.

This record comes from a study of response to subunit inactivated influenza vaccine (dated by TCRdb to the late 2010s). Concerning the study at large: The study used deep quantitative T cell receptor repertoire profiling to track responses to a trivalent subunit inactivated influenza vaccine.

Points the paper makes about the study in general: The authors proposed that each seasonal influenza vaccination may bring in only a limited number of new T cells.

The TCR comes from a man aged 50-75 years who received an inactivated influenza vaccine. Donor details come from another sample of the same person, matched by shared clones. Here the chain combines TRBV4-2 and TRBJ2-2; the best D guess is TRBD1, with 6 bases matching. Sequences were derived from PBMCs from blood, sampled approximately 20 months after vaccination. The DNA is TGTGCCAGCAGCCCTTTAACCGGGACATTCACTGCCGGGGAGCTGTTTTTT. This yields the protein CASSPLTGTFTAGELFF.